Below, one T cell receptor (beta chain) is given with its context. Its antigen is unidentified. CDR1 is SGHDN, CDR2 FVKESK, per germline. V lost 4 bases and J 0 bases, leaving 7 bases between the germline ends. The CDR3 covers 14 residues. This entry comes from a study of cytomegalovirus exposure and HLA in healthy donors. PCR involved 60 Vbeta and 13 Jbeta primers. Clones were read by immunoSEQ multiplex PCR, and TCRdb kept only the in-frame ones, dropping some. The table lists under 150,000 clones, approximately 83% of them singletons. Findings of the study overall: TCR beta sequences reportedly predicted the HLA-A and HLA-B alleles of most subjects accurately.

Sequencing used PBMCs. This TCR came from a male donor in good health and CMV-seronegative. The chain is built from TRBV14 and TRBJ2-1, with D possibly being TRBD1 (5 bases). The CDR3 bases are TGTGCCAGCAGCCCGACAGTCTCCTACAATGAGCAGTTCTTC. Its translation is CASSPTVSYNEQFF.